The clone carrying this T cell receptor (beta chain) was counted ten times or more. The sample is drawn from a study of tumor-infiltrating lymphocytes in primary liver carcinoma. Germline values: CDR1 MNHNS, CDR2 SASEGT. This CDR3 region has 14 residues. Trimming stripped 2 bases from V and 4 bases from J, with 9 bases between. The researchers obtained blood RNA from unsorted whole blood and also extracted germline DNA. Priming with a constant-region primer yielded TCR beta cDNA from 450 to 550 ng total RNA. Generation of the TCR beta libraries relied on three nested multiplex PCR rounds using slightly modified ARM-PCR. The opening two PCR rounds, about 11 cycles each, paired TRBV1-TRBV30 forward primers with a C-beta reverse primer. TCRdb processed the multiplex PCR reads anew with MiXCR; each CDR3 protein has one entry. The repertoire holds approximately 300,000 distinct CDR3 sequences, with 55% to 65% as singletons.

The source of this sequence is a man aged 35 to 55 with primary liver carcinoma and hepatitis B virus infection. The V and J genes are TRBV6-1 and TRBJ1-5; maybe TRBD1 (5 bases). The sample was peripheral blood. Here the CDR3 reads CASSEWKGNQPQHF. The CDR3 DNA sequence: TGTGCCAGCAGTGAATGGAAGGGGAATCAGCCCCAGCATTTT.